The clone carrying this TCR beta chain was detected once. This sample was taken from a study of blood T cell repertoires in COVID-19. Study information: Sample material is recorded as cDNA or gDNA derived from T cells, B-cell-depleted T cells, or PBMCs.

In the study's own analysis: Scientists estimated how many nucleated cells there were by amplifying reference gene primers. Data came from immunoSEQ multiplex PCR; TCRdb stores just in-frame clones and leaves some out. D and trimming were read from the DNA, whereas the V and J calls and clone size are those reported in that table. The sample lists 100,000 to 150,000 clones; roughly three quarters were seen once. What was sequenced was peripheral blood. The receptor was derived from a man aged 40-50 years with active or convalescent COVID-19.

The CDR3 protein is CASSYIGRVDTIYF. In DNA, the CDR3 is TGTGCCAGCAGTTACATCGGCAGGGTGGACACCATATATTTT. The chain is built from TRBV6-2 or TRBV6-3 and TRBJ1-3; possible D gene TRBD1, 5 bases. V lost 2 bases and J lost 8, with 13 bases in between. Germline lookup yields CDR1 MNHEY and CDR2 SVGEGT. This CDR3 is 14 amino acids long.